Presented here are 2 T cell receptor beta chains from one specimen sequenced in a study of cytomegalovirus exposure and HLA in healthy donors. The PCR used 60 Vbeta and 13 Jbeta primers. Assay used: immunoSEQ multiplex PCR; TCRdb lists only in-frame clones, some missing. Seen here are roughly 160,000 clones, about four fifths observed once, and the top ten hold around 10%. The sequencing input was PBMCs. The receptor source for this set is a man aged 50 to 60 in good health and CMV-seropositive.

This clone showed up just once. The J gene is TRBJ2-1, the V gene TRBV27; D possibly corresponds to TRBD2 (6 bases). The CDR3 has 15 residues. Germline CDR1 reads MNHEY; CDR2 reads SMNVEV (reference sequence). Between the trimmed V and J ends, which lost 5 bases and 2 bases, there was a span of 13 bases. For the CDR3, the DNA is TGTGCCAGCAGTACTGGACTAAAACCCTACAATGAGCAGTTCTTC. It encodes CASSTGLKPYNEQFF.

The rearrangement links TRBV4-3 to TRBJ1-2; TRBD1 matches at 10 bases. The CDR3 covers 16 residues. Germline V gives CDR1 LGHNA, CDR2 YSLEER. Trimming cost V 1 base and J 3 bases; bases outside gene matches: 5. The CDR3 sequence is CASSQVRDRGDYGYTF. The CDR3 DNA sequence: TGCGCCAGCAGCCAAGTACGGGACAGGGGTGACTATGGCTACACCTTC.